This T cell receptor (beta chain) is from a study of cytomegalovirus exposure and HLA in healthy donors. Study at large: For the approximately 400 genotyped donors, roughly 80% fell within the Caucasian-associated ancestry cluster.

The PCR employed 60 Vbeta primers together with 13 Jbeta primers. The method was immunoSEQ multiplex PCR; TCRdb's version includes in-frame clones alone and lacks a portion of them. The sample holds 210,000 or so clones, 87% seen once. This clonotype was sampled from a man under 40 in good health and CMV-seronegative. Sequencing input: PBMCs.

This CDR3 reads CASSFSTGISGNTIYF. The CDR3 DNA reads TGTGCCAGCAGCTTCTCGACAGGCATCTCTGGAAACACCATATATTTT. This chain joins TRBV7-9 and TRBJ1-3; TRBD1 might be the D (6 bases). The germline gives CDR1 SEHNR, CDR2 FQNEAQ (reference sequence). This CDR3 region has 16 residues. Trimming left V 3 bases short and J 0 bases short, with 12 bases between.